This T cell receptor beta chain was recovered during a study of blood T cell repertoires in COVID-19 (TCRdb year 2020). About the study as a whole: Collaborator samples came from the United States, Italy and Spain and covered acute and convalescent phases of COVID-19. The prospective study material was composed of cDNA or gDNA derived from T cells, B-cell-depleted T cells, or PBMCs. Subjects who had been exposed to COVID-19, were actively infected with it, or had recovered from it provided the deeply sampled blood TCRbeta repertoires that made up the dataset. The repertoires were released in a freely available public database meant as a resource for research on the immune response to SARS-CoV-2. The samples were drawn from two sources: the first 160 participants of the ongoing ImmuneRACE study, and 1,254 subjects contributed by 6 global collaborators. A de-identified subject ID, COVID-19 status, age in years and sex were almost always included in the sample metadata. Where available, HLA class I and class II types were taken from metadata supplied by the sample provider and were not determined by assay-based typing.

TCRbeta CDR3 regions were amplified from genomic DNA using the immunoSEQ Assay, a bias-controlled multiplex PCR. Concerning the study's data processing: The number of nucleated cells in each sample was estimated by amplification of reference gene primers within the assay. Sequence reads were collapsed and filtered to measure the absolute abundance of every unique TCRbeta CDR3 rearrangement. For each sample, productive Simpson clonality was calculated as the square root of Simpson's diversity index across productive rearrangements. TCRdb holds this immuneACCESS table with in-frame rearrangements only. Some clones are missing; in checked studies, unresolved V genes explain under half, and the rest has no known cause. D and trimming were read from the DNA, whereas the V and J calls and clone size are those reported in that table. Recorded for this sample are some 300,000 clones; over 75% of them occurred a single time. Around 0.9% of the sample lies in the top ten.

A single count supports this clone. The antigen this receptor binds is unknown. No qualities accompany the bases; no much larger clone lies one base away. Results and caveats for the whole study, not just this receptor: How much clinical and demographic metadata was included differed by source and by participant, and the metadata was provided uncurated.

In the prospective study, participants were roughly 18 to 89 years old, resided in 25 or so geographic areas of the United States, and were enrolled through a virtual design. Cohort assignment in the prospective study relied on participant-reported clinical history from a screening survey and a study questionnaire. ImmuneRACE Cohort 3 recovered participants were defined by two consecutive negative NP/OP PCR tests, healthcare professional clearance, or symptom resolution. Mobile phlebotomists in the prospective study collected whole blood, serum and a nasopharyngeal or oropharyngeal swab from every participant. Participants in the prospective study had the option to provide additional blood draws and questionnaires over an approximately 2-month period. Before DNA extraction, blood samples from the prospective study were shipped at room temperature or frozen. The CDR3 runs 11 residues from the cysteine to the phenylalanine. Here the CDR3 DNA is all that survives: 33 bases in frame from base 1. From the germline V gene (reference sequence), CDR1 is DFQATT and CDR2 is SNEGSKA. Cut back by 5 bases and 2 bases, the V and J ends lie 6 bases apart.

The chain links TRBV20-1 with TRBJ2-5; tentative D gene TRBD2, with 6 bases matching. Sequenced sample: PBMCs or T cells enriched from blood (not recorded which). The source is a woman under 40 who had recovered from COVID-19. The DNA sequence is TGCAGTGCTGGGACTCAAGAGACCCAGTACTTC. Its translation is CSAGTQETQYF.